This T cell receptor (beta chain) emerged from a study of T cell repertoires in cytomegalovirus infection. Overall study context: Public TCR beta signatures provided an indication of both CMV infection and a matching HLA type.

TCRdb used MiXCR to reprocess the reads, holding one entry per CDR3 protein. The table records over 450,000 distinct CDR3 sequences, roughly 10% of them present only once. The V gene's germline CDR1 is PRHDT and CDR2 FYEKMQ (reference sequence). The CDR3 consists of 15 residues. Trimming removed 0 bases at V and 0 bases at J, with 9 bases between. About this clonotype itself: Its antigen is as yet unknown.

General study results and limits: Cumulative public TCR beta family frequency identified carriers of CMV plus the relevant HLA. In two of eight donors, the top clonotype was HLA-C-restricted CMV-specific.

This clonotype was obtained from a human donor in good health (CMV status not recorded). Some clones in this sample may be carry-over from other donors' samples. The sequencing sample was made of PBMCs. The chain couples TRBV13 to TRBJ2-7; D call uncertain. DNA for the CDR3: TGTGCCAGCAGCTTAGGTGATCTACTCTCCTACGAGCAGTACTTC. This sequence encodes CASSLGDLLSYEQYF.